This TCR beta chain was captured by sequencing in a study of cytomegalovirus exposure and HLA in healthy donors. A word on this clone: Its cognate antigen is unknown.

Researchers ran the PCR with 60 Vbeta and 13 Jbeta primers. The protocol was immunoSEQ multiplex PCR, while the TCRdb copy is restricted to in-frame clones and leaves out a portion. The table shows roughly 73,000 clones, with over 70% occurring only once. V lost 0 bases to trimming and J lost 3 bases; unmatched junction nucleotides: 12. The CDR3 sequence is 18 residues long. CDR1 is SGHTA and CDR2 is FQGTGA in the germline V gene. Findings and limits, study-wide: Later analysis suggested most CMV-associated TCR beta chains were HLA-restricted.

The receptor comes from a man between 65 and 85 years old in good health and CMV-seronegative. This chain uses TRBV7-3 with TRBJ2-3; 7 nucleotides match TRBD2. The sample was PBMCs. CDR3 sequence: CASSLTGGGGSVTDTQYF. CDR3 in DNA: TGTGCCAGCAGCTTAACTGGCGGTGGCGGGAGTGTGACAGATACGCAGTATTTT.